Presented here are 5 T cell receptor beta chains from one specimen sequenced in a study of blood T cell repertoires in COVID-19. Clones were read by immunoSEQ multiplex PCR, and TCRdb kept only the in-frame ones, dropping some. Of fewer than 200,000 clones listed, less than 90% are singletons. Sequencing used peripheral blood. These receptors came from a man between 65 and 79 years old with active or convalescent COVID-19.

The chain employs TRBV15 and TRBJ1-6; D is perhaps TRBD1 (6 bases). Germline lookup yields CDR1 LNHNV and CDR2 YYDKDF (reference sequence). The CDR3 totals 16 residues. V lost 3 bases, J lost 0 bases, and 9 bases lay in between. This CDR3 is CATSREDSSYNSPLHF. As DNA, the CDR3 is TGTGCCACCAGCAGGGAGGACAGCTCCTATAATTCACCCCTCCACTTT.

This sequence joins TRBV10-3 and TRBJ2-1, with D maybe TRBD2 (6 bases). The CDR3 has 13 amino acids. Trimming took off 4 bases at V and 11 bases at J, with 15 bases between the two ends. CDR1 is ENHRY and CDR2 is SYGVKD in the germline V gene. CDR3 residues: CAISGGTFYQQFF. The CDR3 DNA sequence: TGTGCCATCAGTGGGGGGACTTTCTATCAGCAGTTCTTC.

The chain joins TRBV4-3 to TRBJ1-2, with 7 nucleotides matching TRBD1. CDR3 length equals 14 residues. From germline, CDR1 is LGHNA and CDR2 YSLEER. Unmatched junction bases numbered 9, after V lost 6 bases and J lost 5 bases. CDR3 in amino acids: CASRRAGTVYGYTF. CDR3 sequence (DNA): TGCGCCAGCAGACGTGCTGGGACAGTGTATGGCTACACCTTC.

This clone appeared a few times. The CDR3: CAWSVNRGLSGYTF. CDR3 nucleotide sequence: TGTGCCTGGAGTGTAAACAGGGGGCTTAGTGGCTACACCTTC. The gene calls are TRBV30 and TRBJ1-2; TRBD1 agrees at 9 bases. CDR3 length: 14 residues. J gave up 7 bases and V 0 bases, and 6 bases lay outside the gene matches. The germline gives CDR1 GTSNPN, CDR2 SVGIG (reference sequence).

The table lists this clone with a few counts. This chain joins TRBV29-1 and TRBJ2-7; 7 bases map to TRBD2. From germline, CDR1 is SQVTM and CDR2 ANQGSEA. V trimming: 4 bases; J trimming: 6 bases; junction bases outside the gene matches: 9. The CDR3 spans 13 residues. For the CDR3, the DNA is TGCAGCGTTGCGGTGGGGGGGGTCGCCGAGCAGTACTTC. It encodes CSVAVGGVAEQYF.